These T cell receptor beta chains were read from a single sample in a study of OX40 agonist ivuxolimab in advanced cancers. TCRdb's copy holds only in-frame clones and misses some; the assay was immunoSEQ multiplex PCR. The sample lists 50,000 to 70,000 clones, 88% occurring once. Specimen: CD4+ or CD8+ T cells sorted from blood, collected in a trial of the OX40 agonist ivuxolimab. The receptors originated from an adult with an advanced solid tumor such as melanoma, head and neck, liver or kidney cancer. The CDR3 runs from the conserved cysteine through the conserved F or W. The order of the fields is V gene, J gene, D gene, clone size, CDR3 protein, CDR3 DNA. A D gene is named only where the DNA matches it firmly. Clone size is shown for a subset of rows, as once, few, many or a class of expanded clone.

V: TRBV6-5
J: TRBJ2-1
D: .
size: .
CDR3: CASLTEYNEQFF
DNA: TGTGCCAGCTTGACAGAGTACAATGAGCAGTTCTTC

V: TRBV2
J: TRBJ1-1
D: .
size: .
CDR3: CASSELGMPNTEAFF
DNA: TGTGCCAGCAGTGAGCTGGGGATGCCAAACACTGAAGCTTTCTTT

V: TRBV6-5
J: TRBJ1-1
D: .
size: once
CDR3: CASSYSVGGNTEAFF
DNA: TGTGCCAGCAGTTACTCGGTGGGGGGAAACACTGAAGCTTTCTTT

V: TRBV27
J: TRBJ1-2
D: TRBD1
size: .
CDR3: CASSSDRGAFNYGYTF
DNA: TGTGCCAGCAGTAGCGACAGGGGGGCCTTTAACTATGGCTACACCTTC

V: TRBV5-6
J: TRBJ1-1
D: TRBD1
size: .
CDR3: CASSFEQGGNTEAFF
DNA: TGTGCCAGCAGCTTCGAACAGGGGGGGAACACTGAAGCTTTCTTT

V: TRBV19
J: TRBJ2-5
D: TRBD1
size: .
CDR3: CASSLQQGAWETQYF
DNA: TGTGCCAGTAGTCTTCAACAGGGGGCCTGGGAGACCCAGTACTTC

V: TRBV7-9
J: TRBJ1-1
D: .
size: .
CDR3: CASPDSNTEAFF
DNA: TGTGCCAGCCCGGACAGCAACACTGAAGCTTTCTTT

V: TRBV28
J: TRBJ2-7
D: .
size: .
CDR3: CASSSLVGYYEQYF
DNA: TGTGCCAGCAGTTCCCTGGTGGGGTACTACGAGCAGTACTTC

V: TRBV19
J: TRBJ1-3
D: .
size: .
CDR3: CASSWGGPGNTIYF
DNA: TGTGCCAGTAGTTGGGGTGGGCCTGGAAACACCATATATTTT

V: TRBV4-3
J: TRBJ2-1
D: TRBD2
size: few
CDR3: CASSPLEGSGRRPYNEQFF
DNA: TGCGCCAGCAGCCCCCTGGAGGGAAGCGGGAGGCGTCCCTACAATGAGCAGTTCTTC

V: TRBV27
J: TRBJ2-1
D: TRBD2
size: .
CDR3: CASSYDSGSYNEQFF
DNA: TGTGCCAGCAGTTACGATAGCGGGAGCTACAATGAGCAGTTCTTC

V: TRBV10-3
J: TRBJ1-2
D: .
size: .
CDR3: CAISDLQGNYGYTF
DNA: TGTGCCATCAGTGACCTACAGGGTAACTATGGCTACACCTTC

V: TRBV10-2
J: TRBJ2-4
D: .
size: .
CDR3: CASSDPRDGAGDIQYF
DNA: TGCGCCAGCAGTGACCCCCGGGACGGAGCCGGGGACATTCAGTACTTC

V: TRBV7-2
J: TRBJ2-7
D: .
size: few
CDR3: CASSSPWALYEQYF
DNA: TGTGCCAGCAGCTCACCTTGGGCGCTCTACGAGCAGTACTTC

V: TRBV6-6
J: TRBJ2-3
D: .
size: .
CDR3: CASMVSFTDTQYF
DNA: TGTGCCAGCATGGTGTCCTTCACAGATACGCAGTATTTT

V: TRBV10-1
J: TRBJ1-1
D: .
size: few
CDR3: CASIGSTEAFF
DNA: TGCGCCAGCATTGGGTCCACTGAAGCTTTCTTT

V: TRBV7-2
J: TRBJ1-1
D: .
size: .
CDR3: CASSPEKAFF
DNA: TGTGCCAGCAGCCCTGAAAAAGCTTTCTTT

V: TRBV6-5
J: TRBJ2-7
D: TRBD2
size: .
CDR3: CASSYSGTSGYEQYF
DNA: TGTGCCAGCAGTTACTCGGGGACTAGCGGCTACGAGCAGTACTTC

V: TRBV11-2
J: TRBJ1-1
D: TRBD1
size: .
CDR3: CASSFGQGARAFF
DNA: TGTGCCAGCAGCTTCGGCCAGGGGGCGCGAGCTTTCTTT

V: TRBV7-9
J: TRBJ2-1
D: TRBD2
size: .
CDR3: CASSSGLAPYNEQFF
DNA: TGTGCCAGCAGCTCCGGACTAGCGCCCTACAATGAGCAGTTCTTC

V: TRBV13
J: TRBJ2-7
D: .
size: .
CDR3: CASNRAGVYEQYF
DNA: TGTGCCAGCAATCGGGCAGGGGTCTACGAGCAGTACTTC

V: TRBV6-5
J: TRBJ1-1
D: TRBD1
size: .
CDR3: CATIGQGWSPEAFF
DNA: TGTGCCACCATAGGACAGGGGTGGTCCCCTGAAGCTTTCTTT

V: TRBV19
J: TRBJ2-4
D: .
size: .
CDR3: CASSILDHGAKNIQYF
DNA: TGTGCCAGTAGTATCCTAGACCACGGGGCCAAAAACATTCAGTACTTC

V: TRBV15
J: TRBJ1-3
D: .
size: .
CDR3: CATSRPGQGFSGNTIYF
DNA: TGTGCCACCAGCCGCCCGGGACAAGGCTTCTCTGGAAACACCATATATTTT

V: TRBV7-2
J: TRBJ2-7
D: .
size: .
CDR3: CASSLATFASYEQYF
DNA: TGTGCCAGCAGCTTAGCGACGTTCGCCTCCTACGAGCAGTACTTC

V: TRBV5-4
J: TRBJ1-2
D: TRBD1
size: few
CDR3: CASSLDFGTGGWIDYGYTF
DNA: TGTGCCAGCAGCTTGGACTTCGGGACAGGGGGATGGATCGACTATGGCTACACCTTC

V: TRBV27
J: TRBJ2-3
D: .
size: .
CDR3: CASGSVGNTDTQYF
DNA: TGTGCCAGCGGTTCGGTCGGCAACACAGATACGCAGTATTTT

V: TRBV29-1
J: TRBJ2-3
D: .
size: .
CDR3: CSVVGGGPSTDTQYF
DNA: TGCAGCGTTGTGGGAGGGGGGCCTAGCACAGATACGCAGTATTTT

V: TRBV27
J: TRBJ2-7
D: .
size: once
CDR3: CASSLGTLPYEQYF
DNA: TGTGCCAGCAGCCTCGGGACACTTCCCTACGAGCAGTACTTC

V: TRBV11-2
J: TRBJ2-7
D: TRBD2
size: .
CDR3: CASSLDWGASGRGYEQYF
DNA: TGTGCCAGCAGCTTAGATTGGGGGGCTAGCGGGAGGGGATACGAGCAGTACTTC

V: TRBV6-6
J: TRBJ2-3
D: TRBD2
size: .
CDR3: CASTDHGGNTDTQYF
DNA: TGTGCCAGCACCGATCACGGGGGGAACACAGATACGCAGTATTTT

V: TRBV4-1
J: TRBJ1-3
D: .
size: .
CDR3: CASSQDGNTIYF
DNA: TGCGCCAGCAGCCAAGATGGAAACACCATATATTTT

V: TRBV5-1
J: TRBJ2-5
D: .
size: .
CDR3: CASSWPDLGETQYF
DNA: TGCGCCAGCAGCTGGCCAGACCTGGGAGAGACCCAGTACTTC

V: TRBV25-1
J: TRBJ2-3
D: .
size: .
CDR3: CASSEYLVEGTDTQYF
DNA: TGTGCCAGCAGTGAATACTTAGTTGAGGGCACAGATACGCAGTATTTT

V: TRBV6-1
J: TRBJ2-6
D: TRBD1
size: .
CDR3: CASSEGQSFSGANVLTF
DNA: TGTGCCAGCAGTGAGGGACAGAGTTTCTCTGGGGCCAACGTCCTGACTTTC

V: TRBV23-1
J: TRBJ2-1
D: .
size: .
CDR3: CASTPHLSPFSQFF
DNA: TGCGCCAGCACCCCACATCTAAGCCCATTTTCGCAGTTCTTC

V: TRBV18
J: TRBJ2-1
D: .
size: .
CDR3: CASSLRPTTSGGPLYNEQFF
DNA: TGTGCCAGCTCACTCCGTCCCACCACTAGTGGCGGTCCCCTCTACAATGAGCAGTTCTTC

V: TRBV28
J: TRBJ2-7
D: .
size: .
CDR3: CASSLPTYEQYF
DNA: TGTGCCAGCAGCCTCCCTACCTACGAGCAGTACTTC

V: TRBV5-4
J: TRBJ1-2
D: TRBD1
size: .
CDR3: CASSVSGTGDGYTF
DNA: TGTGCCAGCAGCGTATCCGGGACAGGGGATGGCTACACCTTC

V: TRBV6-5
J: TRBJ1-1
D: .
size: .
CDR3: CASSYSSATEAFF
DNA: TGTGCCAGCAGTTACTCGTCCGCAACTGAAGCTTTCTTT

V: TRBV7-9
J: TRBJ1-4
D: TRBD1
size: .
CDR3: CASSPRDRGREKLFF
DNA: TGTGCCAGCAGCCCCCGGGACAGGGGGCGAGAAAAACTGTTTTTT

V: TRBV7-6
J: TRBJ2-7
D: TRBD1
size: .
CDR3: CASSLDSGTGNEQYF
DNA: TGTGCCAGCAGCTTAGATTCCGGGACAGGGAACGAGCAGTACTTC

V: TRBV11-2
J: TRBJ1-2
D: .
size: .
CDR3: CASSLEIIGDYGYTF
DNA: TGTGCCAGCAGCTTGGAGATTATTGGGGACTATGGCTACACCTTC

V: TRBV5-1
J: TRBJ2-7
D: .
size: .
CDR3: CASSGGTAEQYF
DNA: TGCGCCAGCAGCGGAGGGACAGCCGAGCAGTACTTC

V: TRBV19
J: TRBJ1-6
D: .
size: .
CDR3: CASRGGSVPNSPLHF
DNA: TGTGCCAGTAGGGGGGGATCCGTTCCAAATTCACCCCTCCACTTT

V: TRBV19
J: TRBJ2-3
D: .
size: .
CDR3: CASRDEADTQYF
DNA: TGTGCCAGTAGAGACGAGGCAGATACGCAGTATTTT

V: TRBV7-7
J: TRBJ2-1
D: TRBD1
size: .
CDR3: CASSFAPDREFEQFF
DNA: TGTGCCAGCAGCTTTGCCCCGGACAGGGAGTTTGAGCAGTTCTTC

V: TRBV6-1
J: TRBJ2-7
D: .
size: .
CDR3: CASSEHRFHHEQYF
DNA: TGTGCCAGCAGTGAACACAGGTTCCATCACGAGCAGTACTTC